This T cell receptor beta chain was sequenced during a study of follicular helper T cells after annual influenza vaccination. Study-level background: Days 0, 7 and 28 post-vaccination were the blood draw times. General study points: Most later recoveries of Day 7 ICOS+CD38+ clones were ICOS-CD38- cTfh.

Assay used: immunoSEQ multiplex PCR; TCRdb lists only in-frame clones, some missing. The table records about 14,000 clones, 78% of them present only once. Time point indicated: 2015-2016 season, pre-vaccination. Adults were given seasonal inactivated influenza vaccine, and blood CD4 subsets were sorted before and after vaccination. Each time point used about 40 to 110 mL of blood. This clone has a single count. Its antigen is not known. Looked up from germline, CDR1 is MNHEY and CDR2 is SMNVEV (reference sequence). V shed 2 bases and J shed 2 bases, with 5 bases lying between them. CDR3 length: 13 amino acids.

The chain joins TRBV27 to TRBJ2-3; D not certain. This sequence was found in an adult who received the influenza vaccine. This specimen consisted of CXCR5- memory CD4+ T cells sorted from blood, obtained on the day of influenza vaccination. The CDR3 coding sequence is TGTGCCAGCAGTTTAGTTATCACAGATACGCAGTATTTT. This gives the protein CASSLVITDTQYF.